The T cell receptor (beta chain) described here comes from a study of blood T cell repertoires in COVID-19. V dropped 1 base and J dropped 3 bases, with 10 bases sitting between them. The CDR3 is 14 residues long. Germline assignment: CDR1 SGHNT and CDR2 YENEEA. How the authors handled the data: From reference gene primer amplification, estimates of nucleated cell counts were derived. TCRdb keeps only in-frame clones here, not all; method: immunoSEQ multiplex PCR. D and trimming were read from the DNA, whereas the V and J calls and clone size are those reported in that table. The data show 100,000 or so clones, just over 90% seen once.

The chain links TRBV11-3 to TRBJ2-7; possibly TRBD2 for D (6 bases). Sequencing was done on a sample of peripheral blood. The source of this sequence is a man aged 45-60 years with active COVID-19. DNA of the CDR3: TGTGCCAGCAGCTTAGCGGGAGCGTACTACGAGCAGTACGTC. This translates into CASSLAGAYYEQYV.